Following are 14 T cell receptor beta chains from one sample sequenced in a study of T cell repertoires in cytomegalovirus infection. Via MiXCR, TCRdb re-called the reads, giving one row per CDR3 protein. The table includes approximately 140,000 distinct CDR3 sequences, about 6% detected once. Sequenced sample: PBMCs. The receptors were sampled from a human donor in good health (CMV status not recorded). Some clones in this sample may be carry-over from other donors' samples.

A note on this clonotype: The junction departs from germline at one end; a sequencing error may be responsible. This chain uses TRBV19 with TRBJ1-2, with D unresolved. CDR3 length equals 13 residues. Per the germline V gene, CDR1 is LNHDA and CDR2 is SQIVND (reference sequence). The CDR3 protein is CVSSTGLESGYTF. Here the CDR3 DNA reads TGTGTCAGTAGTACCGGGTTAGAGAGTGGCTACACCTTC.

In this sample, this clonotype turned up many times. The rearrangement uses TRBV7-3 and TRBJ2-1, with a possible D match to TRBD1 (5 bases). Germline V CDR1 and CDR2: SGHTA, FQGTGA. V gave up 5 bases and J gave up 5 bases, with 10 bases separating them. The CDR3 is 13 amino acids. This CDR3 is CASSRTPDNEQFF. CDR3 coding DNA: TGTGCCAGCAGCAGGACACCTGACAATGAGCAGTTCTTC.

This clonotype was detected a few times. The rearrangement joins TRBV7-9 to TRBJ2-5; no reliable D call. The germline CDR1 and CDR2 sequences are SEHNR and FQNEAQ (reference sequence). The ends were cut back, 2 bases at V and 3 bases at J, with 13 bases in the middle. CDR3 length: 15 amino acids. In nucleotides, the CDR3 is TGTGCCAGCAGCTTACCGTGGGGTCGAGAAGAGACCCAGTACTTC. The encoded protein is CASSLPWGREETQYF.

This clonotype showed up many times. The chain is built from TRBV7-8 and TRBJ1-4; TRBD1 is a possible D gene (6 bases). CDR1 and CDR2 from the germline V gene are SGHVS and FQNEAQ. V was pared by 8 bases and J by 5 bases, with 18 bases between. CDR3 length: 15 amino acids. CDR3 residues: CASAHSRQGNEKLFF. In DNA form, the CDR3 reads TGTGCCAGCGCCCACTCTCGGCAGGGGAATGAAAAACTGTTTTTT.

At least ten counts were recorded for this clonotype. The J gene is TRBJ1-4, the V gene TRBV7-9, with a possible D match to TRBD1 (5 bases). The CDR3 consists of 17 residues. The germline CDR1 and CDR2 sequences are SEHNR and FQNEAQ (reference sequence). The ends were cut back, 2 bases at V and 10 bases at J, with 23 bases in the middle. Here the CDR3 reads CASSLRRGGTAAGKLFF. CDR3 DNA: TGTGCCAGCAGCTTAAGACGGGGAGGGACCGCAGCGGGAAAACTGTTTTTT.

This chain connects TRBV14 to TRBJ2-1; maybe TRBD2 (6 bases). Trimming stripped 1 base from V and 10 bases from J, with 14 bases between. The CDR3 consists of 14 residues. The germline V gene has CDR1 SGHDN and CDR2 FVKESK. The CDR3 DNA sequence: TGTGCCAGCAGCCAAGCTCGGGGGATAGGGGAGCAGTTCTTC. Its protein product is CASSQARGIGEQFF. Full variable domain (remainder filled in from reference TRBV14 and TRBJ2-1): EAGVTQFPSHSVIEKGQTVTLRCDPISGHDNLYWYRRVMGKEIKFLLHFVKESKQDESGMPNNRFLAERTGGTYSTLKVQPAELEDSGVYFCASSQARGIGEQFFGPGTRLTVL.

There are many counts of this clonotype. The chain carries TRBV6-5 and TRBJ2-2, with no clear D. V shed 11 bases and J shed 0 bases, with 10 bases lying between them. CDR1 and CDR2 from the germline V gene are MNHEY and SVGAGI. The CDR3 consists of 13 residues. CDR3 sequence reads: CAALRANTGELFF. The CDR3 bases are TGTGCCGCTCTGCGTGCGAACACCGGGGAGCTGTTTTTT.

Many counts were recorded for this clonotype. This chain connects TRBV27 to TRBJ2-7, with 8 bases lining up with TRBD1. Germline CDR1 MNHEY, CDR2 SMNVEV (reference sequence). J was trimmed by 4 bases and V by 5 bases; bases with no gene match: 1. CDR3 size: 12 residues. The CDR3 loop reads CASSTGGYEQYF. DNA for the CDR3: TGTGCCAGCAGTACAGGGGGGTACGAGCAGTACTTC.

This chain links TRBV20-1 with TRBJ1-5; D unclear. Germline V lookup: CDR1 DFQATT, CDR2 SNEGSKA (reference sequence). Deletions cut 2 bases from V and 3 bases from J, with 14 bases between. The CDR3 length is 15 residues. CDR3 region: CSARIATNSNQPQHF. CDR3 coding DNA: TGCAGTGCTAGAATCGCCACGAACTCCAATCAGCCCCAGCATTTT.

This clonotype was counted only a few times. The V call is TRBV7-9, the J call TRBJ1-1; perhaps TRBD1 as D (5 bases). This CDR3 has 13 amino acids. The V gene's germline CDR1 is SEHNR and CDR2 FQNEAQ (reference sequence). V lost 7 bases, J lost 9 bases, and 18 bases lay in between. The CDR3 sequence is CASTQNAGTQAFF. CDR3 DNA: TGTGCCAGCACCCAAAACGCCGGGACGCAAGCTTTCTTT.

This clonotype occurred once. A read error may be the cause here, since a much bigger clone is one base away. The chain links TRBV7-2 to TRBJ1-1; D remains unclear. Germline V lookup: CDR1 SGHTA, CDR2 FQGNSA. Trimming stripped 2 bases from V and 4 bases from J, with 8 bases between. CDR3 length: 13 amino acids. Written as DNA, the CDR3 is TGTGCCAGCAGCTTAAAACCCGTCACTGAAGCTTTCTTT. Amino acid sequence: CASSLKPVTEAFF.

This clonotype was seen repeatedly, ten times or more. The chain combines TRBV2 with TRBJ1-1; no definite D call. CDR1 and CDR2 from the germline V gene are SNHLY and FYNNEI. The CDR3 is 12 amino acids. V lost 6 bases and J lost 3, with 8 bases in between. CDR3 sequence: CASRGLDTEAFF. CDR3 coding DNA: TGTGCCAGCAGGGGTTTAGACACTGAAGCTTTCTTT.

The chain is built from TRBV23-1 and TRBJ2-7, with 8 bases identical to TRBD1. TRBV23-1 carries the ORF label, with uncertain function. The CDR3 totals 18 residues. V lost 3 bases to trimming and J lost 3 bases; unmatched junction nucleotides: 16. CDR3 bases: TGCGCCAGCAGTCATTGGGGGAAGAAAAGGACAGGGAACTACGAGCAGTACTTC. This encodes CASSHWGKKRTGNYEQYF.

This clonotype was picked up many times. In nucleotides, the CDR3 is TGTGCCATCGGGGGGGACAGGGAGTTCGGCTACACCTTC. Its translation is CAIGGDREFGYTF. The chain is built from TRBV10-3 and TRBJ1-2, with 9 bases identical to TRBD1. Germline trimming cut 8 bases from V and 8 bases from J; bases unmatched to any gene: 9. This CDR3 region has 13 residues. The germline CDR1 and CDR2 sequences are ENHRY and SYGVKD.